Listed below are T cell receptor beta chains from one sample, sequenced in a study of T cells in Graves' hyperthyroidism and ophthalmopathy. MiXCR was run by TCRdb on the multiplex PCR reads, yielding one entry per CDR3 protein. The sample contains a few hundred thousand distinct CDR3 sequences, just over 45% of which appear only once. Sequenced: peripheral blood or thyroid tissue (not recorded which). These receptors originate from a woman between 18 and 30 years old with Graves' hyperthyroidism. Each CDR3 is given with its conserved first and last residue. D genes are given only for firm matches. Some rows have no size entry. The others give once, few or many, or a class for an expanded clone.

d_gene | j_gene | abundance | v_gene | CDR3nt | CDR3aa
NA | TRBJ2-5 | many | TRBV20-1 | TGCAGTGCTAGAGTGTGGGCGCGGGAGACCCAGTACTTC | CSARVWARETQYF
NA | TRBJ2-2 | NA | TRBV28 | TGTGCCAGCAGTTTATTGGCATGGAGGGGTGACACCGGGGAGCTGTTTTTT | CASSLLAWRGDTGELFF
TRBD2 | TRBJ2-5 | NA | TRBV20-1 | TGCAGTGCAACCGAGACTAGCGGTTTCCAAGAGACCCAGTACTTC | CSATETSGFQETQYF
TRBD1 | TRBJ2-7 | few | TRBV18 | TGTGCCAGCTCAGCCGGGACAGGGAGGGTCGAGCAGTACTTC | CASSAGTGRVEQYF
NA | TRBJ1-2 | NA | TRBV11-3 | TGTGCCGGCAGCTTAGATACGGACAGCTATGGCTACACCTTC | CAGSLDTDSYGYTF
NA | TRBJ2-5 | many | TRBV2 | TGTGCCAGCAGGGTCCAGATTGGTTGGGAGACCCAGTACTTC | CASRVQIGWETQYF
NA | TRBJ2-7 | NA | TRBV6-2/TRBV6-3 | TGTGCCAGCAGTTATGATGTTAGCAGCTACGAGCAGTACTTC | CASSYDVSSYEQYF
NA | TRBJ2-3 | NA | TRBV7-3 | TGTGCCAGCAGCTTTGGCCTCACAGATACGCAGTATTTT | CASSFGLTDTQYF
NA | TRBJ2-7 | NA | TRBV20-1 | TGCAGTGCTAGCTTCAGCGGGCCCACCTACGAGCAGTACTTC | CSASFSGPTYEQYF
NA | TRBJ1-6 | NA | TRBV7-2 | TGTGCCAGCACCTATACTAGCGGGAATTCACCCCTCCACTTT | CASTYTSGNSPLHF
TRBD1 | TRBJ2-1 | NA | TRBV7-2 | TGTGCCAGCAGCTGGGGACAGGGTGTCGAGTCCTTC | CASSWGQGVESF
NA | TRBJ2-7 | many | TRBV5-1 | TGCGCCAGTCGCTCCGGGACTTCCTCCTACGAGCAGTACTTC | CASRSGTSSYEQYF
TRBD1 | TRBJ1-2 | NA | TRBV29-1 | TGCAGCGGGGGACAGGGCCTCTATGGCTACACCTTC | CSGGQGLYGYTF
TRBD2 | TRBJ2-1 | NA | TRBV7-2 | TGTGCCAGCAGCTTAGAACTGGCGGGAGGGCCGGGCAATGAGCAGTTCTTC | CASSLELAGGPGNEQFF
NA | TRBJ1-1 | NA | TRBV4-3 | TGCGCCAGCAGCCAAGGTCGGCAGGGGTTCACTGAAGCTTTCTTT | CASSQGRQGFTEAFF
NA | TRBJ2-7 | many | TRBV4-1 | TGCGCCAGCAGCCAAGGGATGGGCGGACTCCTCTCCTACGAGCAGTACTTC | CASSQGMGGLLSYEQYF
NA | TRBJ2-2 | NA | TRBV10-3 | TGTGCCATTTCACCACGTAGCGGGACAGCAGCGAACACCGGGGAGCTGTTTTTT | CAISPRSGTAANTGELFF
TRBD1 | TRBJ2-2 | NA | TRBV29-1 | TGCAGCGTCCTCGGACAGGGGGCAGCCGGGGAGCTGTTTTTT | CSVLGQGAAGELFF
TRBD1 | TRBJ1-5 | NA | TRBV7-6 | TGTGCCAGCAGCATCGGACAGGGGGATAGTTACGAGCATTTT | CASSIGQGDSYEHF
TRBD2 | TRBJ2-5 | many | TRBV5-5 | TGTGCCAGCAGCTTGGGACTAGCGGGAGGGCCGGAGGAGACCCAGTACTTC | CASSLGLAGGPEETQYF
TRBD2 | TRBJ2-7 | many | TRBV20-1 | TGCAGTGCAACAAGTAGCGGGGGACGCTACGAGCAGTACTTC | CSATSSGGRYEQYF
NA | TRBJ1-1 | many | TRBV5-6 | TGTGCCAGCACTACCCCCTGGGGGTCGACTGAAGCTTTCTTT | CASTTPWGSTEAFF
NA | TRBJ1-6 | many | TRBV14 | TGTGCCAGCAGCCAATTTCAGGATTCACCCCTCCACTTT | CASSQFQDSPLHF
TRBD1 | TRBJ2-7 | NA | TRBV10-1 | TGCGCCAGCAGTGAAGTGGGGACAGGGGGCTACGAGCAGTACTTC | CASSEVGTGGYEQYF
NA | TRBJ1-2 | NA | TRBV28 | TGTGCCAGCAGCTTAGGCGCAGGGGCGACTAACTATGGCTACACCTTC | CASSLGAGATNYGYTF
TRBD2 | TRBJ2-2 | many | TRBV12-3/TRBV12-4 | TGTGCCAGCAGTCCCGGGACTAGCGGGTACACCGGGGAGCTGTTTTTT | CASSPGTSGYTGELFF
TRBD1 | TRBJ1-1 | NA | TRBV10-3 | TGTGCCATCACCCCGGGACAGGAGTACACTGAAGCTTTCTTT | CAITPGQEYTEAFF
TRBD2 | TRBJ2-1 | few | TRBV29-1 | TGCGGAGTAGGCGGGAGTGCGCTCTCCTCCTACAATGAGCAGTTCTTC | CGVGGSALSSYNEQFF
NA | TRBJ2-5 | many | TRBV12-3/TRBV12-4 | TGTGCCAGCAGATCCACGCGGGGGCGTGAGACCCAGTACTTC | CASRSTRGRETQYF
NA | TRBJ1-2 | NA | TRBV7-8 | TGTGCCAGCAGCCGAACGAGGGGGGACGGCTATGGCTACACCTTC | CASSRTRGDGYGYTF
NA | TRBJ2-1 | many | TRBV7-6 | TGTGCCAGCAGCGCTAACTATGAGCAGTTCTTC | CASSANYEQFF
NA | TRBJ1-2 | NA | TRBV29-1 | TGCAGCGTTGTGGACGGGAACACTGAATATGGCTACACCTTC | CSVVDGNTEYGYTF
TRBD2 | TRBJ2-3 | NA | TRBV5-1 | TGCGCCAGCAGCTTGGACGGGAGGGTTACGGATACGCAGTATTTT | CASSLDGRVTDTQYF
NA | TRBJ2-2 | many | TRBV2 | TGTGCCAGCAAGGGTGGAAACACCGGGGAGCTGTTTTTT | CASKGGNTGELFF
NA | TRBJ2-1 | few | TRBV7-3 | TGCGCCAGCAGCTTCGGGGGACAGCGGAATGAGCAGTTCTTC | CASSFGGQRNEQFF
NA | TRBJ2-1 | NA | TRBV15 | TGTGCCACCAGCACCCGCTGGGTCGGGAGTTTAAATGAGCAGTTCTTC | CATSTRWVGSLNEQFF
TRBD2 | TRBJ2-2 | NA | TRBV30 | TGTGCCTGGAGTTTGACTAGCGGGTACACCGGGGAGCTGTTTTTT | CAWSLTSGYTGELFF